This record covers a single T cell receptor beta chain. Which antigen it targets is not known. The record has no base qualities; no much larger clone is one base away. This sample was taken from a study of T cell responses to AZD1222 COVID-19 vaccine (TCRdb year 2021). For context, the study as a whole: AZD1222 recipients with second doses at about 4 weeks or about 12 weeks were pooled, because spike-specific TCR depth and breadth did not differ between schedules. A total of about 250 trial participants underwent TCR sequencing, of whom about 200 had received two doses of AZD1222 and roughly 26 had received two doses of the MenACWY control vaccine. Trial participants were enrolled by age into 18-55, 56-69 and 70-plus year subgroups, with 148, 28 and 57 TCR-sequenced participants respectively. Overall study results and their limits: The whole spike protein was spanned by vaccine-associated CD4 TCRs, and dominant responses were seen in regions 160-218 and 743-854. Participants were mostly white British, with more females than males. The authors suggested clonal diversity may have been underestimated. Only five or six AZD1222 recipients were SARS-CoV-2 seropositive at baseline, limiting conclusions about previously exposed vaccinees. Spike-specific TCR breadth and depth rose significantly after two AZD1222 doses compared with day 0 and with MenACWY recipients. Nearly half of unique spike-specific TCRs reportedly recognized epitopes outside regions mutated in the B.1.351 and B.1.1.7 variants. Because no day 14 peak-response samples were available, the repertoires could be characterized only after the peak T cell response. In the small 56-69-year group, the increase in depth fell short of significance, most likely because of low power.

Per the publication, the time point label means: baseline before first vaccination. Vaccinee samples were obtained from the UK trials COV001 and COV002, which included a single-blind randomized controlled phase 2/3 trial of AZD1222 (ChAdOx1 nCoV-19) in healthy adults. For TCRbeta chain sequencing, PBMC samples from trial participants were taken at day 0 and at day 28 after the second dose. Via the germline V gene (reference sequence), CDR1 is LNHDA and CDR2 SQIVND. From the cysteine up to the phenylalanine, the CDR3 has a length of 16 residues. Only the CDR3 DNA is retained, 48 bases long and in frame from the first base. At the junction V is shortened by 0 bases and J by 6 bases; bases outside the gene matches: 7. The CDR3 regions of human TCRbeta chains were analyzed by immunosequencing. The authors' analysis ran thus. TCRs in the repertoires were compared against a reference library of SARS-CoV-2-specific TCRs that had been generated with the MIRA antigen-specificity platform. Breadth meant the fraction of unique TCRs that were SARS-CoV-2-associated, whereas depth meant the fraction of total T cells that were SARS-CoV-2-associated. Each spike-specific TCR was assigned to its reactive spike region and to a CD4 or CD8 class using the MIRA data. Log10-transformed breadth and depth values were compared by one-way ANOVA with Sidak's multiple comparisons tests. TCRdb's version of the immuneACCESS table is confined to in-frame rearrangements and falls short of the full clone set. An unresolved V gene accounts for under half of the shortfall where checked; the remainder is of unknown origin. V, J and clone size were drawn from that table, and D and trimming were deduced from the DNA. The sample profile shows some 86,000 clones; approximately 82% of them were found once. Roughly 21% of the sample lies in the top ten.

Rearrangement joined TRBV19 to TRBJ1-5; 8 nucleotides in the junction match TRBD1. The TCR originated in an adult in good health. Source: peripheral blood, taken on day 0 of AZD1222 vaccination. The DNA sequence is TGTGCCAGTAGTATAGAGGGCAGGGGGCGACCTCAGCCCCAGCATTTT. Its translation is CASSIEGRGRPQPQHF.